One and the same sample provided the 28 T cell receptor beta chains below, sequenced in a study of blood T cells in healthy people across ages. Through a sample-barcoded 5' primer and a J-beta primer mix, a second PCR was run for roughly 7 to 11 cycles. TCRdb reprocessed the 5' RACE reads with MiXCR, giving one entry per CDR3 protein. This sample yields more than 800,000 distinct CDR3 sequences, of which about 30% are seen a single time; 17% belongs to the top ten. Sequenced input: blood. These receptors were collected from a woman aged 80 or older in good health.

This clonotype occurred a few times. J is TRBJ2-3 and V is TRBV24-1; the match to TRBD1 covers 7 bases. V lost 1 base, J lost 1 base, and 4 bases stayed unmatched. CDR1 KGHDR and CDR2 SFDVKD come from the germline V gene. The CDR3 contains 16 residues. The CDR3 region is CATSDLQGRGTDTQYF. In DNA, the CDR3 is TGTGCCACCAGTGATTTACAGGGGCGCGGCACAGATACGCAGTATTTT.

The chain is built from TRBV20-1 and TRBJ1-1; D gene unclear. With 1 base removed from V and 1 base from J, the gap between germline ends came to 7 bases. The CDR3 loop spans 13 amino acids. Per the germline V gene, CDR1 is DFQATT and CDR2 is SNEGSKA (reference sequence). CDR3 sequence reads: CSARGWGNTEAFF. CDR3 in DNA: TGCAGTGCTAGAGGGTGGGGGAACACTGAAGCTTTCTTT.

This clonotype was seen repeatedly, ten times or more. V usage is TRBV11-2 and J usage is TRBJ2-1; D is tentatively TRBD1 or TRBD2 (7 bases each). V lost 0 bases and J 8 bases, leaving 11 bases between the germline ends. This CDR3 is 14 amino acids long. Germline values: CDR1 SGHAT, CDR2 FQNNGV. In DNA, the CDR3 is TGTGCCAGCAGCTTAGACAGGGGGGGCCATGAGCAGTTCTTC. Amino acid sequence: CASSLDRGGHEQFF.

The chain links TRBV20-1 to TRBJ2-2, with 9 bases fitting TRBD1. From germline, CDR1 is DFQATT and CDR2 SNEGSKA (reference sequence). This CDR3 has 14 amino acids. V was pared by 0 bases and J by 5 bases, with 1 base of the junction left unmatched. CDR3 bases: TGCAGTGCTAGAGAACAGGGGGCGACCGGGGAGCTGTTTTTT. Its protein is CSAREQGATGELFF.

This clonotype was recorded many times. This chain connects TRBV6-2 or TRBV6-3 to TRBJ2-4, with TRBD2 matching over 10 bases. The CDR3 covers 19 residues. Germline CDR1 reads MNHEY; CDR2 reads SVGEGT. The ends lost 6 bases at V and 0 bases at J; junction bases unmatched: 14. The CDR3 sequence is CASSFEERGGRVAKNIQYF. The CDR3 region has the DNA TGTGCCAGCAGCTTCGAGGAGCGGGGGGGCCGTGTAGCCAAAAACATTCAGTACTTC.

The chain recombines TRBV5-6 with TRBJ2-2; unclear D gene. V lost 0 bases to trimming and J lost 4 bases, with 4 bases between them. The CDR3 runs to 13 residues. Germline CDR1 SGHDT, CDR2 YYEEEE. CDR3 sequence: CASSLESTGELFF. CDR3 sequence (DNA): TGTGCCAGCAGCTTGGAAAGCACCGGGGAGCTGTTTTTT.

This clonotype has ten or more counts. This chain links TRBV20-1 with TRBJ2-5; perhaps TRBD2 as D (6 bases). CDR3 length: 17 amino acids. The germline gives CDR1 DFQATT, CDR2 SNEGSKA (reference sequence). V lost 0 bases, J lost 5 bases, and 22 bases lay in between. The CDR3: CSARDRETTRGGETQYF. Written as DNA, the CDR3 is TGCAGTGCTAGAGATCGGGAGACTACCCGGGGTGGGGAGACCCAGTACTTC.

V and J are TRBV7-2 and TRBJ2-1, with 14 bases identical to TRBD2. CDR1 and CDR2 (germline): SGHTA, FQGNSA. The CDR3 extends over 17 amino acids. The junction had 16 bases not matched to a gene; V was cut back by 5 bases and J by 13 bases. The CDR3 is CASSHGLAGGIQETQFF. The CDR3 DNA reads as TGTGCCAGCAGCCATGGACTAGCGGGGGGCATACAAGAGACCCAGTTCTTC.

A few counts support this clonotype. With a much larger clone just one base away, this may be a read error. The chain joins TRBV5-1 to TRBJ1-4, with D unresolved. CDR3 size: 14 residues. From germline, CDR1 is SGHRS and CDR2 YFSETQ. The CDR3 DNA reads as TGCGCCAGCAGCTTAACAGCTGAGAATGAAAAACGGTTTTTT. Protein: CASSLTAENEKRFF.

Remarks on this clonotype: Since a much larger clone is just one base distant, this may be a read error. The chain is built from TRBV12-3 or TRBV12-4 and TRBJ2-7; 8 bases agree with TRBD1. There are 15 residues in the CDR3. V was clipped by 1 base and J by 3 bases; unmatched bases: 5. CDR3 in DNA: TGTGCCAGCAGTTTAGATGGGACAGGAGGCTACGAGCAGTACTTC. Translating gives CASSLDGTGGYEQYF.

There are a few counts of this clonotype. The chain links TRBV18 to TRBJ2-4; 7 bases are shared with TRBD1. V shed 2 bases, J shed 6 bases, and the junction held 7 bases outside the gene matches. The CDR3 contains 15 residues. Germline V lookup: CDR1 KGHSH, CDR2 LQKENI. DNA for the CDR3: TGTGCCAGCTCACCAAGAGGGACAGTCCTAAACATTCAGTACTTC. Residues: CASSPRGTVLNIQYF.

This clonotype was seen many times. The chain carries TRBV12-3 or TRBV12-4 and TRBJ2-5, with unresolved D. Trimming took 2 bases from V and 1 from J, leaving 5 bases between them. This CDR3 has 13 amino acids. The chain's CDR3 is CASSLSFQETQYF. The CDR3 nucleotides are TGTGCCAGCAGTTTAAGCTTCCAAGAGACCCAGTACTTC.

This clonotype was observed many times. V gene TRBV20-1 combines with J gene TRBJ2-1; tentatively, D is TRBD1 (6 bases). This CDR3 has 14 residues. Germline loops: CDR1 DFQATT, CDR2 SNEGSKA (reference sequence). The ends were cut back, 6 bases at V and 6 bases at J, with 18 bases in the middle. The CDR3 DNA is TGCAGTGCCGCCGGGACAACCAATACCAATGAGCAGTTCTTC. This encodes CSAAGTTNTNEQFF.

This clonotype appeared many times. The chain employs TRBV4-3 and TRBJ2-5; 13 bases are a match to TRBD2. Trimming took 4 bases from V and 0 from J; bases not matched to a gene: 5. From germline, CDR1 is LGHNA and CDR2 YSLEER. The CDR3 spans 17 residues. The CDR3 DNA sequence: TGCGCCAGCAGCCTACTAGCGGGGGGGTTGTACCAAGAGACCCAGTACTTC. Protein: CASSLLAGGLYQETQYF.

The J gene is TRBJ2-4, the V gene TRBV7-2, with a possible D match to TRBD2 (5 bases). The CDR3 contains 15 residues. Germline CDR1 and CDR2: SGHTA and FQGNSA. The V and J ends lost 0 bases and 6 bases respectively, with 12 bases between them. The CDR3 nucleotides read TGTGCCAGCAGCTTAGCCCCAACTAGTTTAAACATTCAGTACTTC. Amino acids: CASSLAPTSLNIQYF.

This clonotype was recorded at least ten times. The chain couples TRBV3-1 to TRBJ2-6; the D is unclear. In germline, CDR1 is LGHDT, CDR2 YNNKEL (reference sequence). With 4 bases removed from V and 0 bases from J, the gap between germline ends came to 10 bases. The CDR3 contains 16 residues. DNA for the CDR3: TGTGCCAGCAGCCCCATGAAATCCTCTGGGGCCAACGTCCTGACTTTC. Residues: CASSPMKSSGANVLTF.

The CDR3: CASRPAIGRDTQYF. In DNA, the CDR3 is TGTGCCAGTAGACCAGCGATCGGTAGAGATACGCAGTATTTT. The rearrangement uses TRBV19 and TRBJ2-3; no clear D. Trimming took off 6 bases at V and 5 bases at J, with 15 bases between the two ends. The germline V gene encodes CDR1 LNHDA and CDR2 SQIVND (reference sequence). The CDR3 is made up of 14 amino acids.

In its sample, this clonotype was seen a few times. A read error may be the cause here, since a much bigger clone is one base away. The chain links TRBV27 to TRBJ1-5; 9 nucleotides match TRBD1. The CDR3 is made up of 14 amino acids. CDR1 MNHEY and CDR2 SMNVEV come from the germline V gene (reference sequence). J gave up 6 bases and V 6 bases, and 6 bases lay outside the gene matches. The CDR3 DNA follows: TGTGCCAGCAGGTCTGGGACAGGGTCTCAGCCCCAGCATTTT. It yields the protein CASRSGTGSQPQHF.

At least ten counts were recorded for this clonotype. This chain uses TRBV6-5 with TRBJ2-4; D gene uncertain. Germline CDR1 reads MNHEY; CDR2 reads SVGAGI. The V and J ends lost 0 bases and 1 base respectively, with 7 bases between them. CDR3 length: 15 amino acids. CDR3 loop: CASSYSTVAKNIQYF. In DNA, the CDR3 is TGTGCCAGCAGTTACTCGACTGTCGCCAAAAACATTCAGTACTTC.

This clonotype was seen a handful of times. The genes are TRBV5-6 and TRBJ1-3; possible D gene TRBD1, 6 bases. Germline V gives CDR1 SGHDT, CDR2 YYEEEE. This CDR3 is built from 14 residues. With 4 bases removed from V and 3 bases from J, the gap between germline ends came to 11 bases. The CDR3 sequence: CASSRRTVGNTIYF. The CDR3 region has the DNA TGTGCCAGCAGCCGAAGGACAGTTGGAAACACCATATATTTT.

Comments on this clonotype: Germline and junction disagree at one end, which may indicate a read error. The rearrangement joins TRBV12-3 or TRBV12-4 to TRBJ2-3, with TRBD2 matching 14 bases. This CDR3 has 15 amino acids. The CDR3 sequence is CASSLGPGLAGAQYF. DNA for the CDR3: TGTGCCAGCAGCTTAGGGCCGGGACTAGCGGGAGCGCAGTATTTT.

The CDR3 DNA reads as TGTGCCACCAGCAGAGACCTGTTCTCCTACGAGCAGTACTTC. This gives the protein CATSRDLFSYEQYF. The gene calls are TRBV15 and TRBJ2-7; no clear D gene. The V gene's germline CDR1 is LNHNV and CDR2 YYDKDF (reference sequence). The V end was cut by 0 bases, the J end by 0 bases, with 6 bases between. CDR3 size: 14 residues.

Ten or more counts support this clonotype. This chain joins TRBV6-6 and TRBJ1-6; D is unclear. V was shortened by 0 bases and J by 12 bases, with 3 bases between the two germline ends. The CDR3 is 11 amino acids. Germline V gene data show CDR1 as MNHNY and CDR2 as SVGAGI (reference sequence). The CDR3 DNA reads TGTGCCAGCAGTTACTCCGGACCCCTCCACTTT. Its translation: CASSYSGPLHF.

Comment on this clonotype: It may be a read error: a sequence one base away is much more abundant. This chain joins TRBV7-2 and TRBJ2-7; the match to TRBD2 covers 14 bases. Germline CDR1 and CDR2: SGHTA and FQGNSA. J lost 12 bases, V lost 4 bases, and 11 bases had no gene match. This CDR3 is built from 15 residues. The CDR3 DNA is TGTGCCAGCAGCTCGCGACTAGCGGGGGGGGAGACCCTGTACTTC. It translates to CASSSRLAGGETLYF.

This chain connects TRBV10-1 to TRBJ2-2, with 9 bases matching TRBD1. CDR1 is WNHNN, CDR2 SYGVQD, per germline (reference sequence). This CDR3 contains 15 residues. The V and J ends lost 7 bases and 6 bases, in that order; junction bases with no gene match: 9. CDR3 amino acids: CASKSGTGSAGELFF. The CDR3 DNA is TGCGCCAGCAAGTCCGGGACAGGGAGCGCCGGGGAGCTGTTTTTT.

This chain uses TRBV21-1 with TRBJ2-1; the DNA was not compared with TRBD1, the D call given in the table. TRBV21-1 has pseudogene status. This CDR3 has 17 amino acids. CDR3 nucleotide sequence: TGTGCCAGCAGCACCCCTGCGGCGGGGTACGCGAAAAATGAGCAGTTCTTC. Protein product: CASSTPAAGYAKNEQFF.

This clonotype is a singleton in its sample. This chain connects TRBV10-3 to TRBJ2-7, with D possibly matching TRBD1 (5 bases). Germline CDR1 reads ENHRY; CDR2 reads SYGVKD. Trimming shortened V by 0 bases and J by 5 bases, and 8 bases separated the two germline ends. The CDR3 totals 13 residues. As DNA, the CDR3 is TGTGCCATCAGTGAGTCGCAGGGTAACGAGCAGTACTTC. This codes for CAISESQGNEQYF.

This clonotype was recorded many times. V usage is TRBV12-3 or TRBV12-4 and J usage is TRBJ1-2, with D possibly TRBD1 on 6 matching bases. The CDR3 loop spans 14 amino acids. Deletions cut 2 bases from V and 8 bases from J, with 15 bases between. The CDR3 is CASSLQGSRGGYTF. As DNA, the CDR3 is TGTGCCAGCAGTTTACAGGGGAGCAGGGGCGGCTACACCTTC.